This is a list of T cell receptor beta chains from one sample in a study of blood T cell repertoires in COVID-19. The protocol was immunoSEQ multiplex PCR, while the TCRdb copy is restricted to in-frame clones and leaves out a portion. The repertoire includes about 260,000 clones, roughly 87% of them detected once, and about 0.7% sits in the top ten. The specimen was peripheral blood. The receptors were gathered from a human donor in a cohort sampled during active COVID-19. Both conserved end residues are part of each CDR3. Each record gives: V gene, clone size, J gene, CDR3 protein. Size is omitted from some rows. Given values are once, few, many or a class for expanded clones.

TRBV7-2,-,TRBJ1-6,CASSPWDRYNSPLHF
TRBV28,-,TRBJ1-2,CASRTRDRGRGANYGYTF
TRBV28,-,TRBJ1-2,CASSLQEVGYGYTF
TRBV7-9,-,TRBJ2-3,CASIPTTAGTTDTQYF
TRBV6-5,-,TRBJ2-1,CASCRGLAGNEQFF
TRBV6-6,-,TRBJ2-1,CASTLKGVGYNEQFF
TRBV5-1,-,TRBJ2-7,CASSLRQGYYEQYF
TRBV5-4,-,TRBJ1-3,CASSWTGYGSGNTIYF
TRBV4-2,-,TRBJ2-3,CASSQVASGRGTDTQYF
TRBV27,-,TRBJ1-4,CASSSRGVSRPWGEKLFF
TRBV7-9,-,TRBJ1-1,CASSPSGRGIGYTEAFF
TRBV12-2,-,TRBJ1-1,CASRLIFDGEINTEAFF
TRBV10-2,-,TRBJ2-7,CASSLKDRGLYEQYF
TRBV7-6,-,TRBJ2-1,CASSLEPGQPYNEQFF
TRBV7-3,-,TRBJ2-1,CASSLGTSGHEQFF
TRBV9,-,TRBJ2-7,CASSVGSGGGYEQYF
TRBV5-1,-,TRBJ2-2,CASTGAGGTGELFF
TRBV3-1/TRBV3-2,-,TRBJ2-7,CASSQAAGYEQYF
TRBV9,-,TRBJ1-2,CASSVGVDGYTF
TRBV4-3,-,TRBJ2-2,CASSQQAANTGELFF
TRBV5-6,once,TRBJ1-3,CASTGGTGNTIYF
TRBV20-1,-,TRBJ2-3,CSASAGAGVLDTQYF
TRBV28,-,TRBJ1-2,CASPHPHYGYTF
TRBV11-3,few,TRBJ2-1,CASSFSSGSLNEQFF
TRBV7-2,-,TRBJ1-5,CASSSGGPGAQPQHF
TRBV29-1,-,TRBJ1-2,CSAKRGNGNYGYTF
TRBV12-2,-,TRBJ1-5,CASRLGEGTPYSNQPQHF
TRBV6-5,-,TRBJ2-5,CASRPPGEGQETQYF
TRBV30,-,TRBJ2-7,CAWSDNDEQYF
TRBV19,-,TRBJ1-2,CASSIDGETGGIFYGYTF
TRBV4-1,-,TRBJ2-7,CASSDITGQYF
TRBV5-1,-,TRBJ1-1,CASSLAGEAFF
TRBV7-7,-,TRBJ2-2,CASSTGTANTGELFF
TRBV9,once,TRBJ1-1,CASSVGAATEAFF
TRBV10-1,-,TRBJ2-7,CASSSHRTYEQYF
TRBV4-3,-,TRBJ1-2,CASSQEVSSRTGPLYGYTF
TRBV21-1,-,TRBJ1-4,CASSNLPGQGYEKLFF